These 10 T cell receptor beta chains were sequenced from one sample in a study of blood T cell repertoires in COVID-19. The method was immunoSEQ multiplex PCR; TCRdb's version includes in-frame clones alone and lacks a portion of them. Seen here are 200,000 to 300,000 clones, 83% observed once, and the top ten hold roughly 5.5%. The specimen sequenced was peripheral blood. These receptors were taken from a human donor in a cohort sampled during active COVID-19.

This chain links TRBV2 with TRBJ2-7, with 13 bases that match TRBD2. The germline V gene has CDR1 SNHLY and CDR2 FYNNEI. J gave up 4 bases and V 6 bases, and 21 bases lay outside the gene matches. The CDR3 spans 20 residues. CDR3 nucleotides: TGTGCCAGCAGGGGGGGGAGGGGGCTGAAGACTAGCGGGAGGATTTACGAGCAGTACTTC. It translates to CASRGGRGLKTSGRIYEQYF.

This clone was seen only once. This chain connects TRBV3-1 (or the pseudogene TRBV3-2) to TRBJ2-1; 10 bases fit TRBD1. The CDR3 is made up of 19 amino acids. Germline values: CDR1 LGHDT, CDR2 YNNKEL (reference sequence). V was pared by 4 bases and J by 4 bases, with 16 bases of the junction left unmatched. This CDR3 is CASSPGTGAMGRAYNEQFF. The CDR3 nucleotides read TGTGCCAGCAGCCCTGGGACAGGGGCAATGGGGCGGGCTTACAATGAGCAGTTCTTC.

The chain couples TRBV5-1 to TRBJ2-5; unclear D gene. This CDR3 contains 16 residues. Trimming shortened V by 3 bases and J by 1 base, and 16 bases separated the two germline ends. CDR1 SGHRS and CDR2 YFSETQ come from the germline V gene. The CDR3 DNA sequence: TGCGCCAGCAGCTCGTTAGCCTCTTCACCCCAAGAGACCCAGTACTTC. Its protein product is CASSSLASSPQETQYF.

This chain connects TRBV7-2 to TRBJ2-5; 9 bases are a match to TRBD2. Unmatched junction bases numbered 6, after V lost 5 bases and J lost 2 bases. The length of the CDR3 is 15 residues. The germline V gene encodes CDR1 SGHTA and CDR2 FQGNSA. CDR3 sequence: CASSRLAGKQETQYF. The CDR3 DNA reads TGTGCCAGCAGCCGTCTAGCGGGGAAACAAGAGACCCAGTACTTC. Supplemented by reference TRBV7-2 and TRBJ2-5, the full variable domain reads GAGVSQSPSNKVTEKGKDVELRCDPISGHTALYWYRQSLGQGLEFLIYFQGNSAPDKSGLPSDRFSAERTGGSVSTLTIQRTQQEDSAVYLCASSRLAGKQETQYFGPGTRLLVL.

The chain is built from TRBV3-1 (or the pseudogene TRBV3-2) and TRBJ2-1, with D possibly TRBD2 on 6 matching bases. Trimming stripped 1 base from V and 1 base from J, with 8 bases between. This CDR3 has 15 amino acids. Germline V gene sequence: CDR1 LGHDT, CDR2 YNNKEL (reference sequence). CDR3 sequence (DNA): TGTGCCAGCAGCCAAGCGGGAGTATCCTACAATGAGCAGTTCTTC. Amino acids: CASSQAGVSYNEQFF.

Regarding this clone: Sequence at one end of the junction differs from germline and may be a read error. The chain combines TRBV7-7 with TRBJ2-1; weak D call: TRBD2 (5 bases). The CDR3 consists of 15 residues. Germline-derived CDR1 and CDR2 are SSHAT and FNYEAQ (reference sequence). CDR3 region: CASSLVAGLYNEQFF. As DNA, the CDR3 is TGTGCTAGCAGCTTAGTCGCGGGCCTTTACAATGAGCAGTTCTTC.

V is TRBV6-2 or TRBV6-3 and J is TRBJ2-7, with 7 bases lining up with TRBD1. V was pared by 5 bases and J by 2 bases, with 6 bases of the junction left unmatched. CDR3 length: 14 residues. Germline V gene data show CDR1 as MNHEY and CDR2 as SVGEGT. Here the CDR3 reads CASSLRGPTYEQYF. The CDR3 nucleotides read TGTGCCAGCAGTCTAAGGGGGCCCACCTACGAGCAGTACTTC.

The V and J genes are TRBV6-5 and TRBJ2-7; perhaps TRBD2 as D (5 bases). The ends were cut back, 2 bases at V and 5 bases at J, with 16 bases in the middle. CDR1 MNHEY and CDR2 SVGAGI come from the germline V gene. This CDR3 is built from 15 residues. CDR3 bases: TGTGCCAGCAGTTACGGAGGTACCCTCCGGAACGAGCAGTACTTC. Residues: CASSYGGTLRNEQYF.

This chain links TRBV4-1 with TRBJ1-3; 7 bases align to TRBD1. V shed 2 bases, J shed 7 bases, and the junction held 8 bases outside the gene matches. The CDR3 has 15 residues. Germline CDR1 and CDR2: MGHRA and YSYEKL. The CDR3 region is CASSQRLGQQNTIYF. For the CDR3, the DNA is TGCGCCAGCAGCCAACGATTGGGACAGCAGAACACCATATATTTT.

Only a few counts were recorded for this clone. The chain carries TRBV19 and TRBJ1-5, with TRBD1 identical over 9 bases. V was clipped by 3 bases and J by 7 bases; unmatched bases: 7. The germline CDR1 and CDR2 sequences are LNHDA and SQIVND (reference sequence). The CDR3 is 15 amino acids. The CDR3 protein is CASSIFTGGGQPQHF. The CDR3 bases are TGTGCCAGTAGTATTTTCACAGGGGGCGGACAGCCCCAGCATTTT.